This T cell receptor (beta chain) was identified during a study of T cells after posttransplantation cyclophosphamide. With respect to this clone: Its cognate antigen is unknown.

General study points: Recipient CMV seropositivity and CMV reactivation strongly tracked TRB clonality.

Busulfan-fludarabine conditioning, marrow transplant, and cyclophosphamide on days +3 and +4 were administered. Sequencing was performed with immunoSEQ multiplex PCR; in TCRdb, only in-frame clones are kept and a portion is missing. Of about 2,000 clones detected, about 71% appear once; the ten largest clones hold around 8.3%. This CDR3 is 16 amino acids long. The source material was PBMCs, sampled 33 to 35 days after a stem cell transplant with posttransplant cyclophosphamide. The chain links TRBV21-1 to TRBJ2-7; the DNA was not used to check the table's D call, TRBD1. TRBV21-1 corresponds to a pseudogene. The source is a male patient aged 45 to 59 who received an allogeneic stem cell transplant from a related donor and was CMV-positive. Some of the T cells might come from the graft donor. For the CDR3, the DNA is TGTGCCAGCAGCAAAGGGGGCCGGGACAGACCCTACGAGCAGTACTTC. It specifies CASSKGGRDRPYEQYF.